Presented here are 7 T cell receptor beta chains from one specimen sequenced in a study of blood T cells in healthy people across ages. Sample-barcoded 5' priming and a J-beta primer mix drove a second PCR of about 7 to 11 cycles. From the 5' RACE reads, TCRdb called clonotypes with MiXCR, one entry per CDR3 protein. The sample yields roughly 800,000 distinct CDR3 sequences, approximately 53% seen once. The specimen sequenced was blood. Receptors originate from a man aged 80 or over in good health.

The chain combines TRBV30 with TRBJ2-3; tentatively, D is TRBD2 (5 bases). The V end was cut by 1 base, the J end by 14 bases, with 28 bases between. Germline V gene data show CDR1 as GTSNPN and CDR2 as SVGIG (reference sequence). There are 16 residues in the CDR3. CDR3 coding DNA: TGTGCCTGGAGTGGACCCTGGAGCGGCGCACACAGATACGCGTATTTT. This encodes CAWSGPWSGAHRYAYF.

V gene TRBV5-1 combines with J gene TRBJ2-1, with 10 bases identical to TRBD2. CDR1 and CDR2 (germline): SGHRS, YFSETQ. This CDR3 region has 17 residues. V gave up 4 bases and J gave up 5 bases; unmatched junction bases: 12. In DNA form, the CDR3 reads TGCGCCAGCAGCACAAATCCTAGCGGGAGAACCGACAATGAGCAGTTCTTC. Amino acid sequence: CASSTNPSGRTDNEQFF.

This rearrangement joins TRBV4-2 to TRBJ1-4, with 7 bases aligning to TRBD1. Per the germline V gene, CDR1 is LGHNA and CDR2 is YNFKEQ. The CDR3 consists of 17 residues. The V and J ends lost 1 base and 4 bases, in that order; junction bases with no gene match: 9. Written as DNA, the CDR3 is TGTGCCAGCAGCCAAGTCCCTCAGGGGGTCCTTAATGAAAAACTGTTTTTT. Protein product: CASSQVPQGVLNEKLFF.

V is TRBV6-6 and J is TRBJ1-2, with D hard to call. This CDR3 has 14 amino acids. Germline assignment: CDR1 MNHNY and CDR2 SVGAGI (reference sequence). V dropped 4 bases and J dropped 9 bases, with 18 bases sitting between them. The DNA for the CDR3 is TGTGCCAGCAGTTTCTCCTCCTCCAGAGACAGCTACACCTTC. It encodes CASSFSSSRDSYTF.

The chain recombines TRBV11-2 with TRBJ2-3, with D possibly being TRBD2 (6 bases). The CDR3 length is 14 residues. Trimming stripped 7 bases from V and 14 bases from J, with 25 bases between. CDR1 is SGHAT and CDR2 is FQNNGV in the germline V gene. In DNA form, the CDR3 reads TGTGCCAGCACCCCGGGAGTATCACACAGATACGCGTATTTT. Its translation is CASTPGVSHRYAYF.

The chain combines TRBV5-1 with TRBJ2-1; 11 bases are a match to TRBD2. Germline V gene data show CDR1 as SGHRS and CDR2 as YFSETQ. This CDR3 comprises 15 residues. V was pared by 2 bases and J by 7 bases, with 5 bases of the junction left unmatched. The CDR3 nucleotides are TGCGCCAGCAGCTTTAGCGGGAGGGCCGGGAATGAGCAGTTCTTC. It encodes CASSFSGRAGNEQFF.

This clonotype was detected only once. The chain employs TRBV6-1 and TRBJ1-5; D perhaps matches TRBD1 (6 bases). Trimming pared 0 bases from V and 4 bases from J, leaving 10 bases between. In germline, CDR1 is MNHNS, CDR2 SASEGT. The CDR3 extends over 15 amino acids. Here the CDR3 reads CASSEAWGANQPQHF. The CDR3 DNA is TGTGCCAGCAGTGAAGCGTGGGGGGCTAATCAGCCCCAGCATTTT.